The T cell receptor beta chain described here comes from a study of beta chain features in type 1 diabetes (dated by TCRdb to the late 2010s). With respect to the entire study: Patients and healthy donors did not differ in mean age, gender distribution, total cell number or subset yield. Across all samples, around 100 million sorted cells were examined, and cell number per subset correlated strongly with RNA yield. The study compared the TCRB repertoires of sorted circulating CD4+ T cell subsets in recently diagnosed type 1 diabetes patients with those in matched healthy donors. Whereas all 30 or so donors provided naive and central memory subsets, regulatory and stem cell-like memory subsets were isolated from just 8 patients and roughly 8 healthy donors. What the authors observed across the whole study: Because the HLA sub-analyses included only small numbers of individuals, any influence of HLA type on TCRB rearrangement was left unresolved. Naive, central memory and regulatory TCRB repertoires appeared to be more similar among patients than among healthy donors. Shorter templates might have been favored by PCR, but patient and control samples were amplified and corrected together, so both groups would have been affected equally by any skew. At VDJ recombination sites, patients with type 1 diabetes made fewer insertions and deleted more nucleotides, a pattern implying thymic rearrangement abnormalities. Because cDNA was sequenced instead of genomic DNA, highly expressing activated cells could be over-represented, though the groups showed no difference in activation or CD3 levels. A moderate but significant shortening of TCRB CDR3 length was observed in type 1 diabetes patients in all four CD4+ subsets.

The entire isolated RNA was reverse transcribed using the High Capacity cDNA Reverse Transcription Kit, and thus expressed TCRB transcripts were sequenced. Deep immunoSEQ sequencing was performed on naive, central memory and regulatory T cell samples, with an average of approximately 4 million total reads per sample. After sorted cells were lysed in RLT buffer, RNA was extracted with DNase-treated RNeasy Micro or Mini kits, with the choice depending on cell number. Each cell subset was processed separately to prevent cross-contamination, with patient and healthy donor samples processed together. The immunoSEQ multiplex PCR was used to amplify TCRB sequences from cDNA, generating 87-bp fragments that spanned the CDR3 region. Sequencing of the amplicons was performed on the Illumina HiSeq platform. On the study's bioinformatics: PCR bias was computationally corrected using synthetic template baselines, reads within Hamming distance 2 were collapsed, and singletons that could not be merged were discarded. Reads were aligned against IMGT to assign V, D and J genes, CDR3 length and insertions or deletions at six rearrangement sites. Clonotype counts were normalized to sorted cell number within each subset before computing true diversity and Gini coefficients with the tcR R package. The overlap coefficient, calculated on TCRB nucleotide sequences, was used to measure repertoire sharing. As a proxy for the pre-selection repertoire, out-of-frame TCRB sequences from naive cells were analyzed. TCRdb retrieved this table from immuneACCESS and kept in-frame rearrangements only. Not all clones are present; in checked studies, unresolved V genes account for under half, and no reason is known for the remainder. The DNA gave D and trimming, while V, J and clone size come from that table. For this sample there are about 300,000 clones; approximately 13% appear just once. The top ten hold roughly 0.016% of the sample.

A note on this clone: Its recognized antigen is unknown. Base qualities are not recorded, but no much larger clone differs from it by a single base.

Each donor gave one peripheral blood draw, averaging approximately 110 mL, which was collected into heparinised tubes. Naive, central memory, regulatory and stem cell-like memory CD4+ T cells were sorted on a BD FACSAria II using a panel including CD45RO, CCR7, CD25, CD127, CD95 and CD27. All sorted populations exceeded 95% purity. PBMCs were isolated immediately by Lymphoprep density gradient centrifugation and stained directly without culture. To minimize batch effects, samples were stained and sorted in pairs, one healthy donor with one patient per experiment. The germline V gene supplies CDR1 SGHAT and CDR2 FQNNGV. The junction shows trimming of 1 base on V and 2 bases on J, plus 10 bases between the germline ends. From cysteine to phenylalanine, the CDR3 is 15 amino acids long. Only the CDR3 DNA stays, 45 bases, in frame from base 1.

The clonotype was recovered from a woman under 30 with type 1 diabetes. The chain uses TRBV11-2 and TRBJ2-3; the D region possibly corresponds to TRBD1 (5 bases align). Material for sequencing was naive CD4+ T cells from blood. Sample cell subset or site, as interpreted from the label and publication: true naive CD4+ T cells. The DNA is TGTGCCAGCAGCTTAGGAGACAGACCCACAGATACGCAGTATTTT. It translates to CASSLGDRPTDTQYF.